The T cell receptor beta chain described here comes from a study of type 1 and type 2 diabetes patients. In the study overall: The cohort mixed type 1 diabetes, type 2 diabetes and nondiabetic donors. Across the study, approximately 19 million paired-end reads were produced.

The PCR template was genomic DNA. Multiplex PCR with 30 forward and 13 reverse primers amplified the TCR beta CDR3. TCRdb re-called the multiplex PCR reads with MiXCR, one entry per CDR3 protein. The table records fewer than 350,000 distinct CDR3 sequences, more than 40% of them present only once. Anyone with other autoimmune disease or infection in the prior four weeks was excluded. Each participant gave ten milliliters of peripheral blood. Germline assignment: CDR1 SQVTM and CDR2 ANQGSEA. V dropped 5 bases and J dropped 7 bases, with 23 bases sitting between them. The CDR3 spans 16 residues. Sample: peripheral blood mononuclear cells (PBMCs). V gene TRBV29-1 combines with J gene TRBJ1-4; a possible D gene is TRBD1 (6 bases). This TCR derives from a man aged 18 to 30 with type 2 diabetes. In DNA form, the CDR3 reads TGCAGCGTTTCTAAACGGGGACAAAAGACGGGTGAAAAACTGTTTTTT. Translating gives CSVSKRGQKTGEKLFF.